Shown below are 20 T cell receptor beta chains from a single sample sequenced in a study of blood T cell repertoires in COVID-19. The data were produced by immunoSEQ multiplex PCR, yet TCRdb's version contains in-frame clones alone and is incomplete. Altogether around 66,000 clones are present, roughly 86% being singletons, with the ten largest covering 6% to 8.5%. The sequencing input was peripheral blood. These receptors all come from a man aged 60 to 69 with acute or convalescent COVID-19.

V gene TRBV7-7 combines with J gene TRBJ2-5; D is uncertain. The V gene's germline CDR1 is SSHAT and CDR2 FNYEAQ (reference sequence). This CDR3 region has 13 residues. Trimming pared 3 bases from V and 2 bases from J, leaving 7 bases between. The CDR3 here is CASSLNTQETQYF. Here the CDR3 DNA reads TGTGCCAGCAGCTTGAACACGCAAGAGACCCAGTACTTC. Complete variable domain (other parts from reference TRBV7-7 and TRBJ2-5): GAGVSQSPRYKVTKRGQDVTLRCDPISSHATLYWYQQALGQGPEFLTYFNYEAQPDKSGLPSDRFSAERPEGSISTLTIQRTEQRDSAMYRCASSLNTQETQYFGPGTRLLVL.

The gene calls are TRBV15 and TRBJ2-1; D might be TRBD1 (6 bases). Germline CDR1 is LNHNV and CDR2 is YYDKDF (reference sequence). The germline V and J ends were trimmed by 1 base and 1 base, with 8 bases remaining between them. The CDR3 is 15 amino acids. The CDR3 loop is CATSRVRGSYNEQFF. DNA for the CDR3: TGTGCCACCAGCAGAGTAAGGGGGTCCTACAATGAGCAGTTCTTC. The whole variable domain, filled in from reference TRBV15 and TRBJ2-1, reads DAMVIQNPRYQVTQFGKPVTLSCSQTLNHNVMYWYQQKSSQAPKLLFHYYDKDFNNEADTPDNFQSRRPNTSFCFLDIRSPGLGDTAMYLCATSRVRGSYNEQFFGPGTRLTVL.

This clone has just one count. The sample carries other DNA sequences with the same CDR3. This chain links TRBV30 with TRBJ1-1, with D perhaps matching TRBD1 (5 bases). This CDR3 has 13 residues. Trimming shortened V by 0 bases and J by 3 bases, and 8 bases separated the two germline ends. Germline V gene data show CDR1 as GTSNPN and CDR2 as SVGIG (reference sequence). The CDR3: CAWSVGGDTEAFF. The CDR3, as DNA: TGTGCCTGGAGTGTAGGAGGGGACACTGAAGCTTTCTTT.

The chain recombines TRBV19 with TRBJ2-7; a weak D match, TRBD2 (7 bases). With 1 base removed from V and 5 bases from J, the gap between germline ends came to 18 bases. Germline-derived CDR1 and CDR2 are LNHDA and SQIVND (reference sequence). This CDR3 region has 16 residues. CDR3 protein: CASSIVGRGGADEQYF. The CDR3 DNA sequence: TGTGCCAGTAGTATAGTCGGGAGAGGGGGGGCCGACGAGCAGTACTTC.

The V call is TRBV12-3 or TRBV12-4, the J call TRBJ1-5, with D possibly matching TRBD1 (6 bases). V lost 5 bases, J lost 3 bases, and 8 bases lay in between. CDR3 size: 13 residues. The CDR3 sequence: CASSGQYNQPQHF. CDR3 DNA: TGTGCCAGCAGTGGACAGTACAATCAGCCCCAGCATTTT.

V is TRBV6-5 and J is TRBJ2-7; 7 nucleotides align to TRBD1. With 6 bases clipped from V and 2 bases from J, the junction kept 10 bases outside the gene matches. The CDR3 is 15 residues long. Germline CDR1 MNHEY, CDR2 SVGAGI. The CDR3 bases are TGTGCCAGCAGCCTCTCCGGGACAGACCCCTACGAGCAGTACTTC. Translating it yields CASSLSGTDPYEQYF.

This rearrangement joins TRBV18 to TRBJ2-7; D remains unclear. The CDR3 length is 11 residues. V dropped 3 bases and J dropped 6 bases, with 6 bases sitting between them. CDR1 and CDR2 from the germline V gene are KGHSH and LQKENI. CDR3 loop: CASSPAAEQYF. CDR3 sequence (DNA): TGTGCCAGCTCACCTGCGGCCGAGCAGTACTTC.

This chain links TRBV4-3 with TRBJ1-2, with no clear D. Germline CDR1 and CDR2: LGHNA and YSLEER. Trimming removed 2 bases at V and 7 bases at J, with 14 bases between. CDR3 length: 14 residues. Here the CDR3 DNA reads TGCGCCAGCAGCCAACAAGGACTGTTCCCTGGCTACACCTTC. This codes for CASSQQGLFPGYTF.

This clone was seen more than once but under ten times. The rearrangement links TRBV6-2 or TRBV6-3 to TRBJ2-7; D is undetermined. V dropped 0 bases and J dropped 1 base, with 19 bases sitting between them. CDR3 length equals 18 residues. Germline CDR1 reads MNHEY; CDR2 reads SVGEGT. CDR3 region: CASSYSSAAVARSYEQYF. The CDR3 DNA reads TGTGCCAGCAGTTACTCGTCTGCCGCGGTGGCTAGGTCCTACGAGCAGTACTTC.

V is TRBV5-1 and J is TRBJ1-2, with D possibly TRBD1 on 5 matching bases. Trimming cost V 5 bases and J 7 bases, with 15 bases left between them. This CDR3 contains 13 residues. The germline CDR1 and CDR2 sequences are SGHRS and YFSETQ. The CDR3 here is CASSPGAGFGYTF. CDR3 coding DNA: TGCGCCAGCAGTCCTGGGGCTGGGTTTGGCTACACCTTC.

The J gene is TRBJ1-3, the V gene TRBV7-9; 9 bases map to TRBD1. The CDR3 has 15 residues. In germline, CDR1 is SEHNR, CDR2 FQNEAQ (reference sequence). Germline trimming cut 5 bases from V and 4 bases from J; bases unmatched to any gene: 6. The DNA of the CDR3 is TGTGCCAGCAGCCGAACAGGGGGCGCCGGAAACACCATATATTTT. It yields the protein CASSRTGGAGNTIYF.

The rearrangement links TRBV3-1 (or the pseudogene TRBV3-2) to TRBJ1-1; D is perhaps TRBD1 (5 bases). This CDR3 spans 12 amino acids. V gave up 8 bases and J gave up 7 bases, with 14 bases separating them. Looked up from germline, CDR1 is LGHDT and CDR2 is YNNKEL (reference sequence). The CDR3 DNA is TGTGCCAGCGGCGCGGGGCGCGGTGAAGCTTTCTTT. As protein: CASGAGRGEAFF.

In this sample, this clone turned up a few times. The CDR3 here is CASSPRTVRNTEAFF. CDR3 DNA: TGTGCCAGCAGCCCGAGGACAGTCAGGAACACTGAAGCTTTCTTT. V is TRBV3-1 (or the pseudogene TRBV3-2) and J is TRBJ1-1; possibly TRBD1 for D (6 bases). The V gene lost 4 bases and the J gene lost 1 base, with 13 bases spanning the gap. The CDR3 consists of 15 residues. Germline CDR1 and CDR2: LGHDT and YNNKEL (reference sequence).

The chain has TRBV2 and TRBJ1-2, with D unresolved. Germline loops: CDR1 SNHLY, CDR2 FYNNEI. Between the trimmed V and J ends, which lost 7 bases and 3 bases, there was a span of 12 bases. The CDR3 sequence is 13 residues long. CDR3 sequence reads: CASTLDADYGYTF. CDR3 DNA: TGTGCCAGCACCCTAGACGCTGACTATGGCTACACCTTC.

The chain has TRBV5-1 and TRBJ2-5, with D uncertain. This CDR3 region has 13 residues. V lost 4 bases and J lost 5, with 12 bases in between. CDR1 and CDR2 (germline): SGHRS, YFSETQ. The CDR3 DNA reads TGCGCCAGCAGCCTGACCGTCGGGGAGACCCAGTACTTC. Translating gives CASSLTVGETQYF.

This clone showed up just once. The chain recombines TRBV24-1 with TRBJ2-1; 9 bases fit TRBD1. J lost 5 bases, V lost 4 bases, and 11 bases had no gene match. Germline CDR1 and CDR2: KGHDR and SFDVKD. The CDR3 runs to 17 residues. For the CDR3, the DNA is TGTGCCACCAGTGACCCTCCGGGACAGGGAACGGACAATGAGCAGTTCTTC. This gives the protein CATSDPPGQGTDNEQFF.

The chain carries TRBV9 and TRBJ2-2; weak D call: TRBD1 (6 bases). Germline CDR1 is SGDLS and CDR2 is YYNGEE. The CDR3 is made up of 15 amino acids. V lost 0 bases and J lost 5, with 11 bases in between. CDR3 in amino acids: CASSVDGGGTGELFF. DNA of the CDR3: TGTGCCAGCAGCGTAGATGGGGGCGGGACCGGGGAGCTGTTTTTT.

The rearrangement joins TRBV7-6 to TRBJ2-5; D may be TRBD1 (5 bases). The CDR3 has 15 residues. The V end was cut by 5 bases, the J end by 2 bases, with 15 bases between. The germline CDR1 and CDR2 sequences are SGHVS and FNYEAQ. The CDR3 nucleotides are TGTGCCAGCAGCCGAACTACAGGAACTCAAGAGACCCAGTACTTC. Translation gives CASSRTTGTQETQYF.

The V and J genes are TRBV5-1 and TRBJ2-7; D possibly corresponds to TRBD1 (6 bases). The CDR3 totals 11 residues. Looked up from germline, CDR1 is SGHRS and CDR2 is YFSETQ. V was trimmed by 6 bases and J by 4 bases, leaving 8 bases between them. The CDR3 loop is CASKGEYEQYF. CDR3 coding DNA: TGCGCCAGCAAGGGGGAATACGAGCAGTACTTC.

The chain is built from TRBV19 and TRBJ2-3; tentatively, D is TRBD2 (6 bases). CDR1 LNHDA and CDR2 SQIVND come from the germline V gene (reference sequence). This CDR3 region has 16 residues. Trimming left V 8 bases short and J 2 bases short, with 20 bases between. DNA for the CDR3: TGTGCCAGTTCCTGGAGTACGTCGGGGGTCACAGATACGCAGTATTTT. Protein product: CASSWSTSGVTDTQYF.